The 32 T cell receptor beta chains in this list originate from one sample, sequenced in a study of shared clonotypes between healthy human individuals. Using immunoSEQ multiplex PCR, the repertoire was profiled, and TCRdb retains in-frame clones only, with some absent. The profile shows about 96,000 clones, about half of them singletons. The specimen was PBMCs. The receptors come from a woman aged 35 to 49 in good health. Some clones in this sample may be carry-over from other donors' samples.

The chain has TRBV7-2 and TRBJ2-7; D uncertain. The ends were cut back, 0 bases at V and 4 bases at J, with 7 bases in the middle. The CDR3 contains 13 residues. Germline CDR1 is SGHTA and CDR2 is FQGNSA. Written as DNA, the CDR3 is TGTGCCAGCAGCTTAGCTTTCCGTTACGAGCAGTACTTC. It codes for CASSLAFRYEQYF.

The genes are TRBV15 and TRBJ2-1, with D uncertain. Germline-derived CDR1 and CDR2 are LNHNV and YYDKDF (reference sequence). This CDR3 has 15 residues. Trimming cost V 0 bases and J 9 bases, with 15 bases left between them. In DNA form, the CDR3 reads TGTGCCACCAGCAGAGATCACATGAGTGCGTTTGAGCAGTTCTTC. Translation gives CATSRDHMSAFEQFF.

The chain carries TRBV4-1 and TRBJ2-7; D is undetermined. The germline V gene has CDR1 MGHRA and CDR2 YSYEKL. V was pared by 3 bases and J by 0 bases, with 18 bases between. There are 17 residues in the CDR3. CDR3 nucleotide sequence: TGCGCCAGCAGCCAGGATTACCGGTACTCGAGCTCCTACGAGCAGTACTTC. It codes for CASSQDYRYSSSYEQYF.

The V call is TRBV4-1, the J call TRBJ2-5, with D possibly TRBD1 on 6 matching bases. Germline lookup yields CDR1 MGHRA and CDR2 YSYEKL. The CDR3 spans 17 residues. Trimming took 0 bases from V and 4 from J, leaving 18 bases between them. The CDR3 is CASSQELGTGRRETQYF. The CDR3 bases are TGCGCCAGCAGCCAAGAGCTCGGCACAGGGAGACGAGAGACCCAGTACTTC.

J is TRBJ2-7 and V is TRBV28, with TRBD2 matching 7 bases. J was trimmed by 7 bases and V by 7 bases; bases with no gene match: 4. Looked up from germline, CDR1 is MDHEN and CDR2 is SYDVKM. This CDR3 has 11 residues. The CDR3: CASTGRLEQYF. CDR3 nucleotides: TGTGCCAGCACCGGGAGGCTTGAGCAGTACTTC.

CDR3 nucleotide sequence: TGTGCCACCCGGACTATGACCGATAATGAGCAGTTCTTC. It translates to CATRTMTDNEQFF. The J gene is TRBJ2-1, the V gene TRBV10-3; a weak D match, TRBD2 (6 bases). The V end was cut by 10 bases, the J end by 7 bases, with 17 bases between. This CDR3 region has 13 residues. Germline V lookup: CDR1 ENHRY, CDR2 SYGVKD.

This clone was counted between two and nine times. The rearrangement uses TRBV7-9 and TRBJ2-6; D gene unclear. V lost 7 bases and J lost 4, with 8 bases in between. Per germline, CDR1 SEHNR and CDR2 FQNEAQ (reference sequence). The CDR3 runs 13 residues. CDR3 coding DNA: TGTGCCAGCAAGTCGGCAGGGGCCAACGTCCTGACTTTC. It codes for CASKSAGANVLTF.

The rearrangement joins TRBV5-6 to TRBJ2-7, with 9 bases fitting TRBD2. Trimming removed 2 bases from V and 7 bases from J; junction bases left unmatched: 4. This CDR3 spans 13 amino acids. The germline V gene encodes CDR1 SGHDT and CDR2 YYEEEE. DNA of the CDR3: TGTGCCAGCAGCTTCGCGGGAGGGTGGGAGCAGTACTTC. It is translated as CASSFAGGWEQYF.

In this sample, this clone turned up a few times. The chain has TRBV5-1 and TRBJ2-7; D is ambiguous. The germline V gene has CDR1 SGHRS and CDR2 YFSETQ. The CDR3 consists of 14 residues. V gave up 0 bases and J gave up 2 bases, with 9 bases separating them. The CDR3 sequence is CASSLGAIAYEQYF. Written as DNA, the CDR3 is TGCGCCAGCAGCTTGGGAGCAATCGCCTACGAGCAGTACTTC.

This rearrangement joins TRBV7-8 to TRBJ2-5; the D call may be TRBD1 or TRBD2 (5 bases each). The V gene lost 10 bases and the J gene lost 3 bases, with 15 bases spanning the gap. The CDR3 is 13 amino acids. Per germline, CDR1 SGHVS and CDR2 FQNEAQ. In nucleotides, the CDR3 is TGTGCCACGTCGGGAAGACAGAAAGAGACCCAGTACTTC. Translating gives CATSGRQKETQYF.

This clone occurred a few times. The CDR3 DNA reads TGTGCCAGCAGCTTAGATCGGGGCGCAGATACGCAGTATTTT. Translating it yields CASSLDRGADTQYF. The rearrangement joins TRBV7-2 to TRBJ2-3, with D possibly called TRBD1 or TRBD2 (5 bases each). CDR3 length: 14 residues. CDR1 is SGHTA and CDR2 is FQGNSA in the germline V gene. Trimming took off 1 base at V and 4 bases at J, with 9 bases between the two ends.

The V call is TRBV5-3, the J call TRBJ2-3; D might be TRBD1 or TRBD2, each matching 6 bases. TRBV5-3 is filed as an ORF, its function uncertain. V lost 3 bases to trimming and J lost 0 bases, with 8 bases between them. This CDR3 has 14 amino acids. The CDR3 sequence: CARSWRGSTDTQYF. In DNA form, the CDR3 reads TGTGCCAGAAGCTGGAGGGGGAGCACAGATACGCAGTATTTT.

On this clone: A far larger clone differs by one base, so this is likely a read error. The rearrangement joins TRBV15 to TRBJ2-7; D gene unclear. CDR3 length: 15 residues. The germline V gene has CDR1 LNHNV and CDR2 YYDKDF (reference sequence). In DNA form, the CDR3 reads TGTGCCACCAGCAGAGATCCAGGCGGCTCCTACGAGCAGCACTTC. It encodes CATSRDPGGSYEQHF. The complete variable domain, with remaining parts taken from reference TRBV15 and TRBJ2-7, reads DAMVIQNPRYQVTQFGKPVTLSCSQTLNHNVMYWYQQKSSQAPKLLFHYYDKDFNNEADTPDNFQSRRPNTSFCFLDIRSPGLGDTAMYLCATSRDPGGSYEQHFGPGTRLTVT.

This clone showed up many times. This rearrangement joins TRBV30 to TRBJ1-2; no reliable D call. The CDR3 runs 12 residues. Germline V gene lookup returns CDR1 GTSNPN and CDR2 SVGIG (reference sequence). Trimming shortened V by 2 bases and J by 5 bases, and 9 bases separated the two germline ends. CDR3 coding DNA: TGTGCCTGGAGTACCAAGAGATATGGCTACACCTTC. Translation: CAWSTKRYGYTF.

This clone was picked up many times. This rearrangement joins TRBV5-1 to TRBJ2-1, with 11 positions matching TRBD2. CDR1 SGHRS and CDR2 YFSETQ come from the germline V gene. Trimming at V came to 5 bases and at J to 4 bases, leaving 11 bases not matched to a gene. The CDR3 has 17 amino acids. CDR3 nucleotide sequence: TGCGCCAGCAGTAAGGGGCAGACTAGCGGGGCGTACAATGAGCAGTTCTTC. It yields the protein CASSKGQTSGAYNEQFF.

The CDR3 region is CASSYGRTGNIQYF. The CDR3 DNA sequence: TGTGCCAGCAGTTACGGACGGACAGGGAACATTCAGTACTTC. The chain couples TRBV6-6 to TRBJ2-4, with TRBD1 matching over 8 bases. Per germline, CDR1 MNHNY and CDR2 SVGAGI (reference sequence). The CDR3 is made up of 14 amino acids. Trimming at V came to 2 bases and at J to 7 bases, leaving 4 bases not matched to a gene.

There are many counts of this clone. The gene calls are TRBV5-1 and TRBJ2-3; TRBD2 matches at 10 bases. The CDR3 is made up of 15 amino acids. Germline CDR1 is SGHRS and CDR2 is YFSETQ. The V gene end was trimmed by 7 bases and the J gene end by 0 bases; junction bases not matched to a gene: 5. The CDR3 coding sequence is TGCGCCAGCTGCACTAGCGGGGATAGCACAGATACGCAGTATTTT. Translated, it gives CASCTSGDSTDTQYF. Variable domain in full (rest from reference TRBV5-1 and TRBJ2-3): KAGVTQTPRYLIKTRGQQVTLSCSPISGHRSVSWYQQTPGQGLQFLFEYFSETQRNKGNFPGRFSGRQFSNSRSEMNVSTLELGDSALYLCASCTSGDSTDTQYFGPGTRLTVL.

This chain connects TRBV28 to TRBJ2-7, with D hard to call. Germline lookup yields CDR1 MDHEN and CDR2 SYDVKM. The CDR3 is 12 residues long. Trimming removed 5 bases at V and 4 bases at J, with 9 bases between. The CDR3 sequence is CASSTTLYEQYF. The CDR3 coding sequence is TGTGCCAGCAGTACGACACTTTACGAGCAGTACTTC. Full variable domain (missing parts from reference TRBV28 and TRBJ2-7): DVKVTQSSRYLVKRTGEKVFLECVQDMDHENMFWYRQDPGLGLRLIYFSYDVKMKEKGDIPEGYSVSREKKERFSLILESASTNQTSMYLCASSTTLYEQYFGPGTRLTVT.

This clone was recorded at least ten times. The chain is built from TRBV29-1 and TRBJ2-5; 9 bases match TRBD1. This CDR3 contains 15 residues. V lost 4 bases, J lost 1 base, and 7 bases stayed unmatched. From germline, CDR1 is SQVTM and CDR2 ANQGSEA. The CDR3 here is CSVGRTGVSQETQYF. CDR3 nucleotides: TGCAGCGTTGGCCGGACAGGGGTATCCCAAGAGACCCAGTACTTC.

J is TRBJ1-3 and V is TRBV28, with a possible D match to TRBD1 (6 bases). V was cut by 7 bases and J by 3 bases, with 16 bases left in between. Germline V gives CDR1 MDHEN, CDR2 SYDVKM. The CDR3 has 15 residues. This chain's CDR3 is CASIGGGFFGNTIYF. The CDR3 DNA reads as TGTGCCAGCATTGGTGGGGGCTTCTTTGGAAACACCATATATTTT.

This clone was picked up many times. The chain combines TRBV5-6 with TRBJ2-2, with TRBD1 matching 8 bases. With 0 bases clipped from V and 4 bases from J, the junction kept 8 bases outside the gene matches. This CDR3 is built from 17 residues. The germline V gene has CDR1 SGHDT and CDR2 YYEEEE. DNA for the CDR3: TGTGCCAGCAGCTTGGCCGGGGAGCAGGGGGCCACCGGGGAGCTGTTTTTT. Translating it yields CASSLAGEQGATGELFF.

J is TRBJ2-1 and V is TRBV12-5; TRBD2 matches at 12 bases. Germline-derived CDR1 and CDR2 are LGHNT and FRNRAP. The trim removed 2 bases at V and 5 bases at J, leaving 4 bases unmatched. The CDR3 covers 16 residues. CDR3 in DNA: TGTGCTAGTGGTTTGTCTCGGACTAGCGGGAACAATGAGCAGTTCTTC. It is translated as CASGLSRTSGNNEQFF.

Details on this clone: A far more abundant clone sits one base away, making this likely a read error. The identical CDR3 is also encoded by other nucleotide sequences in the sample. This sequence joins TRBV15 and TRBJ2-7, with 7 nucleotides matching TRBD1. J gave up 0 bases and V 0 bases, and 2 bases lay outside the gene matches. Germline CDR1 and CDR2: LNHNV and YYDKDF (reference sequence). The CDR3 contains 15 residues. The CDR3 loop reads CATSRDPGGSYEQYF. DNA of the CDR3: TGTGCCACCAGCAGAGATCCAGGGGGCTCCTACGAGCAGTACTTC. Drawing the rest from reference TRBV15 and TRBJ2-7, the complete variable domain is DAMVIQNPRYQVTQFGKPVTLSCSQTLNHNVMYWYQQKSSQAPKLLFHYYDKDFNNEADTPDNFQSRRPNTSFCFLDIRSPGLGDTAMYLCATSRDPGGSYEQYFGPGTRLTVT.

This clone was seen at least ten times. The sample holds other DNA sequences that translate to the same CDR3. In DNA form, the CDR3 reads TGTGCCAGCAGTGAATCTGACGGCCACGAGCAGTACTTC. Encoded protein: CASSESDGHEQYF. The genes are TRBV6-1 and TRBJ2-7; D uncertain. The length of the CDR3 is 13 residues. Germline V lookup: CDR1 MNHNS, CDR2 SASEGT. V lost 2 bases to trimming and J lost 5 bases, with 10 bases between them.

This clone occurred a few times. The rearrangement uses TRBV29-1 and TRBJ2-7; 16 bases are a match to TRBD2. Trimming removed 4 bases from V and 2 bases from J; junction bases left unmatched: 2. Germline V gene data show CDR1 as SQVTM and CDR2 as ANQGSEA. The CDR3 has 15 amino acids. CDR3 bases: TGCAGCGTTGTGGGACTAGCGGGAGGGCCCTACGAGCAGTACTTC. Its protein product is CSVVGLAGGPYEQYF.

This clone was counted a few times. V and J are TRBV6-5 and TRBJ2-7, with TRBD1 as a possible D gene (6 bases). Deletions cut 10 bases from V and 6 bases from J, with 22 bases between. Germline-derived CDR1 and CDR2 are MNHEY and SVGAGI. This CDR3 comprises 14 residues. The CDR3 nucleotides are TGTGCCACCAAGGGCAGGGGCCCTTCTCGCGAGCAGTACTTC. Protein sequence: CATKGRGPSREQYF.

The rearrangement links TRBV15 to TRBJ1-5; D is uncertain. CDR1 is LNHNV and CDR2 is YYDKDF in the germline V gene (reference sequence). CDR3 size: 12 residues. The V gene lost 5 bases and the J gene lost 4 bases, with 6 bases spanning the gap. CDR3 protein: CATSEGNQPQHF. CDR3 bases: TGTGCCACCAGCGAGGGAAATCAGCCCCAGCATTTT.

This clone was observed a handful of times. CDR3 sequence reads: CASSFDGTSTDTQYF. CDR3 nucleotides: TGTGCCAGCAGTTTCGATGGGACTAGCACAGATACGCAGTATTTT. This sequence joins TRBV28 and TRBJ2-3, with TRBD2 as a possible D gene (6 bases). The CDR3 loop spans 15 amino acids. The V gene's germline CDR1 is MDHEN and CDR2 SYDVKM. Trimming removed 3 bases from V and 0 bases from J, with 10 bases in between. The entire variable domain, with the rest obtained from reference TRBV28 and TRBJ2-3, is as follows: DVKVTQSSRYLVKRTGEKVFLECVQDMDHENMFWYRQDPGLGLRLIYFSYDVKMKEKGDIPEGYSVSREKKERFSLILESASTNQTSMYLCASSFDGTSTDTQYFGPGTRLTVL.

The chain recombines TRBV19 with TRBJ2-2; 8 positions match TRBD2. CDR1 and CDR2 (germline): LNHDA, SQIVND (reference sequence). V trimming: 3 bases; J trimming: 4 bases; junction bases outside the gene matches: 4. The CDR3 loop spans 15 amino acids. DNA for the CDR3: TGTGCCAGTAGTATCGGGAGGGGACCCACCGGGGAGCTGTTTTTT. Translation: CASSIGRGPTGELFF.

The chain is built from TRBV7-7 and TRBJ2-7, with a tentative D call TRBD2 (5 bases). The CDR3 is 14 amino acids. The germline V gene encodes CDR1 SSHAT and CDR2 FNYEAQ (reference sequence). The V and J ends lost 4 bases and 7 bases respectively, with 17 bases between them. The CDR3 spells CASSWRAGSSEQYF. The DNA of the CDR3 is TGTGCCAGCAGCTGGCGGGCCGGGTCCTCTGAGCAGTACTTC.

This clone has just a few counts. Possible read error: a much larger clone is one base away. This sequence joins TRBV9 and TRBJ2-7, with a possible D match to TRBD2 (6 bases). V was shortened by 3 bases and J by 7 bases, with 17 bases between the two germline ends. The germline V gene encodes CDR1 SGDLS and CDR2 YYNGEE. The length of the CDR3 is 14 residues. CDR3 loop: CASSAPGTGGEQYF. The CDR3 DNA follows: TGTGCCAGCAGCGCGCCGGGGACTGGCGGTGAGCAGTACTTC.

With respect to this clone: With only one base between it and a far larger clone, this is likely a read error. The chain is built from TRBV7-2 and TRBJ1-2, with TRBD1 matching 11 bases. CDR3 length: 13 residues. CDR1 is SGHTA, CDR2 FQGNSA, per germline. CDR3 protein: CASSSGQGGGYAF. CDR3 bases: TGTGCCAGCAGCTCGGGACAGGGGGGTGGCTACGCCTTC.